The entry that follows covers one TCR beta chain sequence. In the original processing: Estimation of nucleated cell counts was performed using reference gene primer amplification. The table came from immunoSEQ multiplex PCR; TCRdb's copy has only in-frame clones and leaves some out. V and J calls and clone size are given by that table; D and trimming were obtained from the DNA. The repertoire holds some 88,000 clones, with 85% as singletons. This specimen comes from a study of blood T cell repertoires in COVID-19. The wider study: The United States, Italy and Spain were the sources of the acute and convalescent COVID-19 samples. T cells, B-cell-depleted T cells, or PBMCs provided the cDNA or gDNA that served as material.

This CDR3 has 13 residues. Germline values: CDR1 SQVTM, CDR2 ANQGSEA. V dropped 4 bases and J dropped 6; count of bases not matched to a gene: 8. The chain uses TRBV29-1 and TRBJ2-7, with TRBD2 matching 8 bases. The TCR originated in a man aged 55 to 70 with acute or convalescent COVID-19. The sample consisted of peripheral blood. Written as DNA, the CDR3 is TGCAGCGTTGTCTACGCCGCGGGGGGCGAGCAGTACTTC. As protein: CSVVYAAGGEQYF.